The source of this T cell receptor (beta chain) is a study of cytomegalovirus exposure and HLA in healthy donors. Study results and caveats: Reports showed the classifier diagnosing cytomegalovirus status with high specificity and sensitivity. The study carried out a later analysis of TCR beta sequences. It associated about 15,000 of them with specific HLA alleles at a false discovery rate of 0.05.

Donors had nominal health at sampling but likely had unrecorded immune exposures. It was with 60 Vbeta and 13 Jbeta primers that the PCR ran. Libraries were prepared by immunoSEQ multiplex PCR; TCRdb keeps only in-frame clonotypes and omits some of them. The sample has 110,000 or so clones; around four fifths are singletons. Trimming at V came to 8 bases and at J to 3 bases, leaving 10 bases not matched to a gene. Germline V gives CDR1 SQVTM, CDR2 ANQGSEA. The CDR3 contains 15 residues. Turning to this clone: Its antigen remains unknown.

The V call is TRBV29-1, the J call TRBJ2-1; 10 nucleotides match TRBD1. The receptor's source is a woman aged 50 to 60 in good health and CMV-seropositive. The sequencing sample was made of PBMCs. CDR3 nucleotides: TGCAGCTCACGTCTCCGGGACAGGGGCTACAATGAGCAGTTCTTC. Encoded protein: CSSRLRDRGYNEQFF.